The rows below give T cell receptor beta chains drawn from one sample of a study of cytomegalovirus exposure and HLA in healthy donors. Profiled with immunoSEQ multiplex PCR; TCRdb holds only in-frame clones, not every one. In all, the sample yields some 62,000 clones. What was sequenced was PBMCs. These receptor sequences come from a man aged 30-40 years in good health and CMV-seropositive. The CDR3 runs from the conserved cysteine through the conserved F or W. Each record gives: V gene, J gene, D gene, CDR3 protein, CDR3 DNA. The D gene is left open where the match is weak.

>TRBV30|TRBJ2-7|.
CAWSVSSGEQYF
TGTGCCTGGAGTGTCTCGTCGGGGGAGCAGTACTTC
>TRBV6-1|TRBJ2-7|.
CASSENWGHDVGEQYF
TGTGCCAGCAGTGAAAATTGGGGGCACGATGTCGGCGAGCAGTACTTC
>TRBV25-1|TRBJ2-7|.
CASSDPTGSHYEQYF
TGTGCCAGCAGTGACCCAACCGGGTCCCACTACGAGCAGTACTTC
>TRBV7-6|TRBJ2-7|TRBD1
CASSGRDRGVEQYF
TGTGCCAGCAGCGGCCGGGACAGGGGTGTCGAGCAGTACTTC
>TRBV29-1|TRBJ1-2|.
CSVAEMGPEGYTF
TGCAGCGTTGCCGAAATGGGGCCAGAGGGCTACACCTTC
>TRBV30|TRBJ1-1|.
CAWSPTVTEAFF
TGTGCCTGGAGCCCGACAGTCACTGAAGCTTTCTTT
>TRBV30|TRBJ1-5|TRBD1
CAGRLGTGGNQPQHF
TGTGCCGGGAGGTTAGGGACAGGGGGCAATCAGCCCCAGCATTTT
>TRBV27|TRBJ2-7|TRBD2
CASSIGTSGLEQYF
TGTGCCAGCAGTATCGGGACTAGCGGGCTCGAGCAGTACTTC
>TRBV25-1|TRBJ2-6|.
CASSGRHPSGANVLTF
TGTGCCAGCAGTGGCCGACACCCCTCTGGGGCCAACGTCCTGACTTTC
>TRBV21-1|TRBJ1-5|.
CASSKLSQGDQPQHF
TGTGCCAGCAGCAAACTGTCACAGGGGGATCAGCCCCAGCATTTT
>TRBV11-3|TRBJ2-1|.
CASSRTNSYNEQFF
TGTGCCAGCAGCCGGACTAATTCCTACAATGAGCAGTTCTTC
>TRBV12-5|TRBJ2-3|.
CASVKDRKNTDTQYF
TGTGCTAGTGTTAAAGACAGAAAAAACACAGATACGCAGTATTTT
>TRBV30|TRBJ2-7|TRBD2
CAWSAGTSYEQYF
TGTGCCTGGAGCGCCGGGACTAGCTACGAGCAGTACTTC
>TRBV4-1|TRBJ1-4|.
CASSQTGANEKLFF
TGCGCCAGCAGCCAGACGGGAGCGAATGAAAAACTGTTTTTT
>TRBV5-4|TRBJ2-7|TRBD2
CASSPEAGAYEQYF
TGTGCCAGCAGCCCCGAGGCGGGAGCCTACGAGCAGTACTTC
>TRBV5-4|TRBJ2-7|.
CASSLELAQAYEQYF
TGTGCCAGCAGCTTGGAGCTAGCCCAAGCCTACGAGCAGTACTTC
>TRBV29-1|TRBJ2-7|TRBD1
CSVEDGTDTQQYF
TGCAGCGTTGAAGACGGGACAGACACCCAGCAGTACTTC
>TRBV5-1|TRBJ1-5|TRBD1
CASSTGTGSNQPQHF
TGCGCCAGCAGCACCGGGACAGGGAGCAATCAGCCCCAGCATTTT
>TRBV30|TRBJ1-2|.
CAWSRGAGEYGYTF
TGTGCCTGGAGTCGGGGGGCAGGGGAGTACGGCTACACCTTC
>TRBV4-1|TRBJ2-2|TRBD2
CASSRRTSENTGELFF
TGCGCCAGCAGCCGGCGGACTAGCGAAAACACCGGGGAGCTGTTTTTT
>TRBV4-1|TRBJ2-7|TRBD2
CASSQDNREGRSYEQYF
TGCGCCAGCAGCCAAGATAATCGGGAGGGGCGTTCCTACGAGCAGTACTTC
>TRBV2|TRBJ2-7|TRBD2
CASIMGGGRAVEQYF
TGTGCCAGCATTATGGGAGGAGGGAGGGCCGTTGAGCAGTACTTC
>TRBV6-5|TRBJ2-7|.
CASSYLQDYEQYF
TGTGCCAGCAGTTACCTACAGGACTACGAGCAGTACTTC
>TRBV5-1|TRBJ2-2|.
CASSKAWAGAIAGTGELFF
TGCGCCAGCAGCAAAGCCTGGGCAGGGGCGATTGCTGGCACCGGGGAGCTGTTTTTT
>TRBV6-5|TRBJ2-1|.
CASRKTAGSDNEQFF
TGTGCCAGCAGGAAAACGGCGGGGTCCGACAATGAGCAGTTCTTC
>TRBV7-3|TRBJ2-1|TRBD2
CASSLKSGLAGDDEQFF
TGTGCCAGCAGCTTAAAGTCCGGGCTAGCGGGAGACGATGAGCAGTTCTTC
>TRBV5-1|TRBJ1-5|.
CASSLFPRGGNQPQHF
TGCGCCAGCAGCTTGTTTCCGAGGGGAGGAAATCAGCCCCAGCATTTT
>TRBV7-9|TRBJ1-1|.
CASSLGQNSEAFF
TGTGCCAGCAGCTTAGGTCAGAACAGTGAAGCTTTCTTT
>TRBV6-1|TRBJ2-5|.
CASSEAAARGETQYF
TGTGCCAGCAGTGAAGCAGCCGCCCGGGGGGAGACCCAGTACTTC
>TRBV6-1|TRBJ2-5|TRBD2
CASSGRLAGGQETQYF
TGTGCCAGCAGTGGGAGACTAGCGGGAGGGCAAGAGACCCAGTACTTC